This TCR beta chain was recorded in a study of shared clonotypes between healthy human individuals (dated by TCRdb to the early 2020s). Looking at the study overall: The cohort included a few men and a couple of women between 18 and 49 years of age. For each donor, CD4 naive and CD4 memory were each given three plates, CD8 naive was given two plates, and CD8 memory was given one plate. The study deeply sequenced blood TCR repertoires of several healthy adults to estimate repertoire size and the extent of clonotype sharing between individuals. Different laboratories and diverse techniques were used to prepare libraries and sequence TCR repertoires, to increase sequencing depth and limit assay-specific biases. Per donor, leukapheresis produced somewhere between about 0.9 and 9.5 billion PBMCs.

With respect to this clone: The antigen it recognizes is unknown. Base qualities are not provided; no much larger clone lies one nucleotide away.

The donors were healthy, HIV-negative adults who had no recently reported acute infections or vaccinations. All donors were Caucasian adults living in Nashville, Tennessee, USA. Magnetic negative selection was used to enrich CD4+ T cells, after which naive cells were positively selected on CD45RA and the negative fraction became the memory subset. Blood was collected by leukapheresis, and PBMCs were isolated by Ficoll-Histopaque density gradient centrifugation and then cryopreserved in liquid nitrogen vapor phase. Analytical flow cytometry was used to check the purity and quantity of every magnetically sorted T cell population. Genomic DNA was isolated from every sorted fraction and measured by UV absorbance on a Nanodrop 2000c. General conclusions and limits of the study: Sampling was restricted to blood, and TCR repertoires in tissues likely differ from the TCR repertoires found in blood. Even with the large sequencing depth, rarefaction of the sorted-subset datasets indicated that sequencing was incomplete. Because the study included a small number of donors, the genetic and exposure-history diversity represented was limited. Naive subsets generally had larger estimated clonotype richness than memory subsets. Pairwise subsampling led to the expectation that sequencing depth would affect the degree of clonotype sharing among donors. Compared with non-shared clonotypes, the clonotypes found in all four sorted-subset donors had higher generation probabilities. When several donors were compared, the shared fraction of clonotypes was roughly 4.8% for naive CD4, about 4% for naive CD8, 2.3% for memory CD4, and under 0.5% for memory CD8.

Using the deep immunoSEQ assay, multiplex PCR amplified TCR CDR3 regions from genomic DNA. Extracted genomic DNA from each cell subset was spread evenly across all wells of several immunoSEQ 96-well plates, with each plate serving as a replicate. For sorted subsets, each replicate PCR was loaded with approximately 190 ng genomic DNA, equivalent to some 31,000 T cell genomes. Purified libraries were measured with a Qubit 3.0 fluorometer, size-checked on a Bioanalyzer 2100, and measured again with the KAPA Library Quantification kit. Every immunoSEQ 96-well plate was sequenced on a separate single-read 150-cycle Illumina NextSeq 550 flow cell. The study's own analysis went as follows. Because the immunoSEQ output held only junctional sequences and lacked quality scores, the filtering could not match the filtering applied to full-length reads. To assign V/J genes and CDR3, sequences were annotated against IMGT germline references using PyIR, a Python wrapper for IgBLAST v1.9. Any read was removed if the V/J assignment was weak (E-value above 1e-6), the CDR3 was missing, or the read contained stop codons, out-of-frame junctions, or ambiguous translated residues. V3J clonotypes were defined by identical inferred V gene, J gene, and CDR3 amino acid sequence. Percentage overlap between repertoires was computed as shared unique clonotypes divided by the size of the smaller repertoire. RTK rarefaction, the Chao1 estimator, and Recon v2.1 estimates of unobserved clonotypes were used to assess repertoire richness. Generation probabilities were computed with OLGA for all TCRbeta clonotypes obtained by the gDNA method from a handful of donors. TCRdb limited this immuneACCESS table to in-frame rearrangements with V and J called. A share of clones is missing; checked studies link under half to unresolved V genes, and the rest is unexplained. The V and J calls and the clone size are those of that table, but D and trimming were determined from the DNA. Within this sample are some 2,500,000 clones, with 85% to 95% of them counted one time only. The ten top clones hold approximately 0.4% of the sample.

Reading the germline V gene gives CDR1 SGHRS and CDR2 YFSETQ. The CDR3 runs 14 amino acids, cysteine and phenylalanine included. Of all the DNA, just the CDR3 is kept, 42 bases in frame from base 1. Trimming costs V 7 bases and J 4 bases, and their ends lie 14 bases apart. The source material was naive CD4+ T cells from PBMCs. The cell subset or site label on this specimen signifies: CD45RA+ positively selected. The V and J segments used are TRBV5-1 and TRBJ2-2; there is no confident call for the D gene. This clonotype was sampled from a man aged 18 to 35 in good health. Some clones in this sample may be carry-over from other donors' samples. The CDR3 corresponds to CASRTNLPTGELFF. The nucleotide sequence is given as TGCGCCAGCCGTACCAATCTGCCCACCGGGGAGCTGTTTTTT.